The 5 T cell receptor beta chains given below trace back to one sample, sequenced in a study of T cells in pancreatic ductal adenocarcinoma. Selected pancreatic ductal adenocarcinoma patients had undergone surgery without neoadjuvant therapy. The protocol was immunoSEQ multiplex PCR, while the TCRdb copy is restricted to in-frame clones and leaves out a portion. The sample includes just under 30,000 clones, roughly 92% seen only once; the top ten take more than 2%. Sequencing was performed on PBMCs. Source of these receptors: a human donor with pancreatic ductal adenocarcinoma.

This clone is a singleton in its sample. The V gene is TRBV28, the J gene TRBJ1-4, with D tentatively TRBD1 (5 bases). Looked up from germline, CDR1 is MDHEN and CDR2 is SYDVKM. Deletions cut 7 bases from V and 5 bases from J, with 17 bases between. The CDR3 covers 15 residues. The CDR3 is CASTPQGRVNEKLFF. The DNA of the CDR3 is TGTGCCAGCACGCCTCAGGGTCGAGTAAATGAAAAACTGTTTTTT.

This rearrangement joins TRBV6-1 to TRBJ1-2, with a tentative D call TRBD1 (6 bases). The germline V and J ends were trimmed by 0 bases and 4 bases, with 12 bases remaining between them. The length of the CDR3 is 15 residues. CDR1 and CDR2 from the germline V gene are MNHNS and SASEGT. The CDR3 protein is CASSEAVGGTYGYTF. CDR3 in DNA: TGTGCCAGCAGTGAAGCGGTAGGGGGGACCTATGGCTACACCTTC.

In regard to this clone: The junction shows a germline mismatch at one end, possibly a read error. The rearrangement joins TRBV7-2 to TRBJ1-3; no reliable D call. The germline V gene encodes CDR1 SGHTA and CDR2 FQGNSA. CDR3 length equals 10 residues. The CDR3 DNA is TGTGCCAGCACCAGGCGACCTCCTGATTTT. It translates to CASTRRPPDF.

This sequence joins TRBV19 and TRBJ2-1; 7 positions agree with TRBD1. The CDR3 totals 15 residues. Germline-derived CDR1 and CDR2 are LNHDA and SQIVND (reference sequence). V trimming: 5 bases; J trimming: 4 bases; junction bases outside the gene matches: 8. The CDR3 reads CASSPGDRSYNEQFF. The DNA of the CDR3 is TGTGCCAGTAGTCCCGGGGACAGATCTTACAATGAGCAGTTCTTC.

The gene calls are TRBV5-4 and TRBJ2-4, with 7 bases lining up with TRBD2. Germline V gene lookup returns CDR1 SGHNT and CDR2 YYREEE (reference sequence). This CDR3 contains 15 residues. J was trimmed by 9 bases and V by 1 base; bases with no gene match: 10. CDR3 sequence: CASSLTLREAGIQYF. CDR3 in DNA: TGTGCCAGCAGCTTGACCCTCCGGGAGGCGGGCATTCAGTACTTC.